These 20 T cell receptor beta chains were sequenced from one sample in a study of CD8+CD57+ T cells in acquired aplastic anemia. The TCR beta profiling, which covered VDJ combination and CDR3 sequence, was carried out using genomic DNA as the template. A single record per CDR3 protein comes from TCRdb applying MiXCR to the reads. The table has fewer than 200,000 distinct CDR3 sequences, 50% to 75% seen once. Sequenced: sorted CD4+, CD8+, or CD8+CD57+ T cells (not recorded which) from PBMCs. These receptor sequences come from a human donor in good health.

This chain joins TRBV24-1 and TRBJ1-2; D is unresolved. Trimming cost V 1 base and J 8 bases, with 4 bases left between them. CDR1 and CDR2 from the germline V gene are KGHDR and SFDVKD. CDR3 length: 11 residues. The CDR3 nucleotides read TGTGCCACCAGTGATTTCACGGGCTACACCTTC. This translates into CATSDFTGYTF.

The chain carries TRBV27 and TRBJ1-3; D gene unclear. Germline CDR1 reads MNHEY; CDR2 reads SMNVEV (reference sequence). V was pared by 5 bases and J by 0 bases, with 11 bases between. The CDR3 contains 15 residues. CDR3 in DNA: TGTGCCAGCAGTCCTTCAGCAAACTCTGGAAACACCATATATTTT. Translated: CASSPSANSGNTIYF.

The sample holds one count of this clonotype. The CDR3, as DNA: TGCAGCGTTCGAGAGGAGACTGGAAACACCATATATTTT. Encoded protein: CSVREETGNTIYF. This rearrangement joins TRBV29-1 to TRBJ1-3; D is ambiguous. CDR1 is SQVTM, CDR2 ANQGSEA, per germline. CDR3 size: 13 residues. Trimming removed 5 bases from V and 2 bases from J, with 10 bases in between.

In the case of this clonotype: One junction end does not reproduce the germline sequence, and a read error may be involved. The chain combines TRBV28 with TRBJ1-5; D might be TRBD1 (6 bases). The CDR3 covers 15 residues. Germline V gene lookup returns CDR1 MDHEN and CDR2 SYDVKM. The CDR3 DNA sequence: TGTGCCAGCAGTCGGAGGTCGGGGGGCAAGCAGCCCCAGCATTTT. Translating gives CASSRRSGGKQPQHF.

This chain uses TRBV10-2 with TRBJ2-7; TRBD1 aligns across 10 bases. Germline V gene data show CDR1 as WSHSY and CDR2 as SAAADI. Unmatched junction bases numbered 10, after V lost 8 bases and J lost 0 bases. The CDR3 is made up of 16 amino acids. The CDR3 reads CASLEGQGFTSYEQYF. DNA of the CDR3: TGCGCCAGCCTTGAGGGACAGGGGTTTACCTCCTACGAGCAGTACTTC.

This clonotype occurred a few times. V and J are TRBV27 and TRBJ2-7; D is possibly TRBD1 or TRBD2 (5 bases each). CDR1 and CDR2 from the germline V gene are MNHEY and SMNVEV (reference sequence). Trimming removed 4 bases at V and 2 bases at J, with 12 bases between. This CDR3 is 14 amino acids long. CDR3 sequence reads: CASSSRDRTYEQYF. CDR3 bases: TGTGCCAGCAGTTCCCGGGACCGCACCTACGAGCAGTACTTC.

The V gene is TRBV7-6, the J gene TRBJ1-2; a possible D gene is TRBD1 (6 bases). The CDR3 covers 15 residues. Trimming removed 3 bases at V and 2 bases at J, with 13 bases between. Per the germline V gene, CDR1 is SGHVS and CDR2 is FNYEAQ. CDR3 DNA sequence: TGTGCCAGCAGCTTCTTAGGGGGGCTGAACTATGGCTACACCTTC. Protein product: CASSFLGGLNYGYTF.

The chain recombines TRBV11-2 with TRBJ2-5, with TRBD2 matching 9 bases. This CDR3 spans 17 amino acids. V lost 6 bases, J lost 5 bases, and 16 bases stayed unmatched. Germline V gene lookup returns CDR1 SGHAT and CDR2 FQNNGV. CDR3 in DNA: TGTGCCAGCAGACCCCTCCGAGGCGGGGGGGCCGACGAGACCCAGTACTTC. Translating gives CASRPLRGGGADETQYF.

The V and J genes are TRBV9 and TRBJ2-2; 8 positions match TRBD1. There are 16 residues in the CDR3. Germline CDR1 reads SGDLS; CDR2 reads YYNGEE. The J segment lost 2 bases and the V segment lost 2 bases, leaving 5 bases of the junction unmatched. This CDR3 is CASSVRQGQNTGELFF. The CDR3 nucleotides read TGTGCCAGCAGCGTTCGACAGGGGCAAAACACCGGGGAGCTGTTTTTT.

V is TRBV7-6 and J is TRBJ2-5, with 11 nucleotides matching TRBD1. Gene TRBJ2-7 matches the end of the DNA better, so the J call may be wrong. The CDR3 is 18 residues long. Germline CDR1 is SGHVS and CDR2 is FNYEAQ. CDR3 residues: CASSLEWTGGSFSYEQYF. The CDR3 DNA follows: TGTGCCAGCAGCTTAGAGTGGACAGGGGGCTCCTTCTCCTACGAGCAGTACTTC.

This clonotype has at least ten counts. The chain combines TRBV7-6 with TRBJ2-5, with D possibly matching TRBD1 (7 bases). V lost 5 bases and J lost 2, with 30 bases in between. The germline gives CDR1 SGHVS, CDR2 FNYEAQ. The CDR3 loop spans 20 amino acids. CDR3 sequence reads: CASSTWDRGRSGVEQETQYF. The CDR3 region has the DNA TGTGCCAGCAGCACGTGGGACAGAGGCCGGTCGGGGGTTGAACAAGAGACCCAGTACTTC.

This clonotype was counted only a few times. The chain is built from TRBV20-1 and TRBJ2-5; TRBD1 matches 8 bases. This CDR3 is built from 12 residues. V lost 6 bases and J lost 4; bases outside the gene matches: 4. Germline CDR1 reads DFQATT; CDR2 reads SNEGSKA (reference sequence). In DNA, the CDR3 is TGCAGTGCCCGGACAGGGAGAGAGACCCAGTACTTC. This sequence encodes CSARTGRETQYF.

The chain carries TRBV19 and TRBJ2-7; 9 bases are shared with TRBD1. With V trimmed by 6 bases and J by 7 bases, 10 bases remained unmatched. In germline, CDR1 is LNHDA, CDR2 SQIVND (reference sequence). This CDR3 contains 14 residues. The CDR3 protein is CASSPWTGVEEQYF. The DNA of the CDR3 is TGTGCCAGTAGCCCATGGACAGGGGTGGAAGAGCAGTACTTC.

The gene calls are TRBV20-1 and TRBJ2-3; 13 positions match TRBD2. Trimming took 3 bases from V and 4 from J; bases not matched to a gene: 4. The germline CDR1 and CDR2 sequences are DFQATT and SNEGSKA (reference sequence). The CDR3 loop spans 15 amino acids. The CDR3 DNA sequence: TGCAGTGCTAGTCCTGGACTAGCGGGAGCAGATACGCAGTATTTT. Protein product: CSASPGLAGADTQYF.

The chain joins TRBV29-1 to TRBJ1-1; 10 bases fit TRBD1. CDR3 length: 15 amino acids. V gave up 7 bases and J gave up 8 bases; unmatched junction bases: 16. Germline V gene sequence: CDR1 SQVTM, CDR2 ANQGSEA. CDR3 in amino acids: CSAGLGTGVGGEAFF. The CDR3 DNA follows: TGCAGCGCTGGCTTAGGGACAGGGGTTGGGGGCGAAGCTTTCTTT.

To note about this clonotype: The junction departs from germline at one end; a sequencing error may be responsible. The chain joins TRBV7-6 to TRBJ2-3; D is undetermined. This CDR3 region has 14 residues. Germline CDR1 SGHVS, CDR2 FNYEAQ. CDR3 protein: CAGSLGGVTYEQYF. CDR3 DNA: TGTGCCGGCAGCTTGGGTGGGGTCACCTACGAGCAGTATTTT.

The chain couples TRBV5-1 to TRBJ1-6, with 10 bases fitting TRBD1. With 3 bases clipped from V and 4 bases from J, the junction kept 10 bases outside the gene matches. The germline CDR1 and CDR2 sequences are SGHRS and YFSETQ. The CDR3 is 18 amino acids. The CDR3 region has the DNA TGCGCCAGCAGCTCTGGACAGGGGGTTGGGTATTATAATTCACCCCTCCACTTT. Translation gives CASSSGQGVGYYNSPLHF.

The chain recombines TRBV5-1 with TRBJ2-3, with D possibly matching TRBD1 (5 bases). The ends were cut back, 0 bases at V and 14 bases at J, with 13 bases in the middle. This CDR3 is built from 12 residues. Germline CDR1 is SGHRS and CDR2 is YFSETQ. The CDR3: CASSLGGPKGYF. The CDR3 DNA follows: TGCGCCAGCAGCTTGGGGGGCCCTAAAGGGTATTTT. Based on the CDR3 plus reference TRBV5-1 and TRBJ2-3, the full variable domain is KAGVTQTPRYLIKTRGQQVTLSCSPISGHRSVSWYQQTPGQGLQFLFEYFSETQRNKGNFPGRFSGRQFSNSRSEMNVSTLELGDSALYLCASSLGGPKGYFGPGTRLTVL.

This clonotype appeared many times. The chain uses TRBV11-2 and TRBJ2-2; perhaps TRBD2 as D (5 bases). CDR3 size: 12 residues. The ends were cut back, 11 bases at V and 5 bases at J, with 12 bases in the middle. Germline values: CDR1 SGHAT, CDR2 FQNNGV. In nucleotides, the CDR3 is TGTGCCGCCCGGGAAGGTACCGGGGAGCTGTTTTTT. It encodes CAAREGTGELFF.

V and J are TRBV2 and TRBJ2-2; D possibly corresponds to TRBD1 (5 bases). The V end was cut by 8 bases, the J end by 7 bases, with 20 bases between. The CDR3 totals 15 residues. CDR1 SNHLY and CDR2 FYNNEI come from the germline V gene. CDR3 residues: CASGQGNGRVGELFF. CDR3 sequence (DNA): TGTGCCAGCGGTCAGGGAAATGGGCGCGTCGGGGAGCTGTTTTTT.